This T cell receptor beta chain was retrieved from a study of shared clonotypes between healthy human individuals. Produced via immunoSEQ multiplex PCR; TCRdb's table is partial and in-frame only. Seen here are about 690,000 clones, roughly 91% observed once, and the top ten hold about 34%. The study, taken as a whole, reports: Among several donors, roughly 5% of naive CD4 clonotypes were found in common. The study generally estimated greater richness for naive than memory subsets.

Concerning this clone: Its antigen remains unidentified.

Germline CDR1 is LNHDA and CDR2 is SQIVND (reference sequence). With V trimmed by 7 bases and J by 7 bases, 10 bases remained unmatched. This CDR3 spans 14 amino acids. This receptor was identified in a man between 18 and 35 years old in good health. Some clones in this sample may be carry-over from other donors' samples. J is TRBJ2-1 and V is TRBV19; 7 bases are shared with TRBD2. The sample was memory CD8+ T cells from PBMCs. Regarding subset: CD45RO+ cells pooled with CCR7-negative TemRA cells. The CDR3 DNA sequence: TGTGCCAGTAAGTACCTAGCGGAAGATAATGAGCAGTTCTTC. Protein product: CASKYLAEDNEQFF.